This passage covers 32 T cell receptor beta chains from one sample sequenced in a study of T cells in tuberculosis. Measured with immunoSEQ multiplex PCR; TCRdb has only the in-frame clones, and not every one. The repertoire holds roughly 34,000 clones, with 97% as singletons. Material: PBMCs. All receptors derive from a donor under 30 with latent tuberculosis or without tuberculosis infection.

V and J are TRBV2 and TRBJ1-2, with 10 positions matching TRBD1. The ends lost 6 bases at V and 3 bases at J; junction bases unmatched: 4. Germline V CDR1 and CDR2: SNHLY, FYNNEI. This CDR3 has 14 residues. CDR3 residues: CASRMTGGHYGYTF. The CDR3 nucleotides read TGTGCCAGCAGGATGACAGGGGGCCACTATGGCTACACCTTC.

The chain employs TRBV27 and TRBJ2-7, with 11 bases matching TRBD2. CDR1 MNHEY and CDR2 SMNVEV come from the germline V gene (reference sequence). V lost 2 bases and J lost 4; bases outside the gene matches: 19. The CDR3 spans 20 residues. The CDR3 DNA follows: TGTGCCAGCAGTTTAGACTCAAATCGGCTAGCGGGAGGATCCCGTTACGAGCAGTACTTC. This gives the protein CASSLDSNRLAGGSRYEQYF.

The chain combines TRBV5-1 with TRBJ2-7, with 10 bases fitting TRBD2. The trim removed 2 bases at V and 4 bases at J, leaving 6 bases unmatched. Germline CDR1 reads SGHRS; CDR2 reads YFSETQ. The length of the CDR3 is 15 residues. The CDR3 reads CASSFLSGRIYEQYF. As DNA, the CDR3 is TGCGCCAGCAGCTTCCTTAGCGGGAGGATATACGAGCAGTACTTC.

This clone has just one count. The rearrangement joins TRBV9 to TRBJ2-3, with D perhaps TRBD2 (5 bases). This CDR3 has 15 residues. V was trimmed by 2 bases and J by 1 base, leaving 11 bases between them. Per germline, CDR1 SGDLS and CDR2 YYNGEE. The CDR3 spells CASSVGGSGTDTQYF. CDR3 DNA sequence: TGTGCCAGCAGCGTGGGTGGGAGCGGCACAGATACGCAGTATTTT.

This sequence joins TRBV4-1 and TRBJ2-7; D is undetermined. The CDR3 is made up of 14 amino acids. The germline V gene encodes CDR1 MGHRA and CDR2 YSYEKL. Trimming stripped 1 base from V and 2 bases from J, with 9 bases between. This chain's CDR3 is CASSQAYSPYEQYF. In nucleotides, the CDR3 is TGCGCCAGCAGCCAAGCGTACAGCCCCTACGAGCAGTACTTC.

The DNA for the CDR3 is TGTGCCACCAGCACCTGGGGGGGTGAGCAGTACTTC. This gives the protein CATSTWGGEQYF. The chain uses TRBV15 and TRBJ2-7; 7 bases agree with TRBD2. This CDR3 spans 12 amino acids. CDR1 is LNHNV, CDR2 YYDKDF, per germline (reference sequence). J gave up 7 bases and V 4 bases, and 4 bases lay outside the gene matches.

The J gene is TRBJ2-5, the V gene TRBV11-2; D uncertain. V was trimmed by 5 bases and J by 0 bases, leaving 10 bases between them. CDR1 and CDR2 from the germline V gene are SGHAT and FQNNGV. This CDR3 contains 14 residues. The CDR3 protein is CASSQRRNQETQYF. The CDR3 DNA follows: TGTGCCAGCAGCCAGCGACGGAACCAAGAGACCCAGTACTTC.

The CDR3 spells CASSSARGDSYNEQFF. CDR3 in DNA: TGTGCCAGCTCCTCGGCGCGGGGGGACTCCTACAATGAGCAGTTCTTC. The chain joins TRBV2 to TRBJ2-1; 8 nucleotides align to TRBD2. Trimming removed 8 bases from V and 0 bases from J; junction bases left unmatched: 9. The CDR3 length is 16 residues. Germline V lookup: CDR1 SNHLY, CDR2 FYNNEI.

The chain employs TRBV4-1 and TRBJ2-5, with a weak D call TRBD1 (5 bases). Trimming cost V 0 bases and J 5 bases, with 16 bases left between them. The CDR3 is 16 residues long. CDR1 is MGHRA, CDR2 YSYEKL, per germline. This chain's CDR3 is CASSQDRVQGGETQYF. CDR3 coding DNA: TGCGCCAGCAGCCAAGATAGGGTCCAGGGTGGCGAGACCCAGTACTTC.

The gene calls are TRBV10-1 and TRBJ1-5; tentative D call: TRBD1 (5 bases). Germline CDR1 is WNHNN and CDR2 is SYGVQD (reference sequence). With 11 bases removed from V and 5 bases from J, the gap between germline ends came to 19 bases. CDR3 size: 14 residues. The CDR3 DNA follows: TGCGCCCGAACAACCAATGGGGCCCATCAGCCCCAGCATTTT. Encoded protein: CARTTNGAHQPQHF.

V usage is TRBV2 and J usage is TRBJ1-2; D perhaps matches TRBD1 (5 bases). The germline CDR1 and CDR2 sequences are SNHLY and FYNNEI. This CDR3 has 14 residues. V lost 7 bases and J 2 bases, leaving 14 bases between the germline ends. The CDR3 DNA reads as TGTGCCAGCATTAATCAGGGATTCAACTATGGCTACACCTTC. It translates to CASINQGFNYGYTF.

The V call is TRBV9, the J call TRBJ1-4; 9 bases are shared with TRBD1. Germline CDR1 is SGDLS and CDR2 is YYNGEE. Trimming at V came to 4 bases and at J to 8 bases, leaving 12 bases not matched to a gene. The CDR3 has 16 residues. CDR3 nucleotides: TGTGCCAGCAGCTCCCGACCGGGACAGGGAAGCGAAAAACTGTTTTTT. It specifies CASSSRPGQGSEKLFF.

The chain recombines TRBV29-1 with TRBJ2-3; D perhaps matches TRBD1 (6 bases). Germline V lookup: CDR1 SQVTM, CDR2 ANQGSEA. The CDR3 is 12 amino acids. In DNA, the CDR3 is TGCAGTGAAAAAAGGGGGACAGATACGCAGTATTTT. It is translated as CSEKRGTDTQYF.

This sequence joins TRBV6-1 and TRBJ2-1, with 9 bases that match TRBD2. This CDR3 spans 16 amino acids. Germline V gene lookup returns CDR1 MNHNS and CDR2 SASEGT. J lost 4 bases, V lost 3 bases, and 7 bases had no gene match. The DNA of the CDR3 is TGTGCCAGCAGTGAGGCGCCTAGCGGGATGTACAATGAGCAGTTCTTC. Protein product: CASSEAPSGMYNEQFF.

V usage is TRBV27 and J usage is TRBJ1-2; TRBD1 might be the D (6 bases). The CDR3 length is 13 residues. Germline V gives CDR1 MNHEY, CDR2 SMNVEV (reference sequence). V lost 8 bases and J lost 3, with 13 bases in between. The CDR3 reads CASGPTGDYGYTF. CDR3 DNA sequence: TGTGCCAGCGGACCGACAGGAGACTATGGCTACACCTTC.

The chain carries TRBV19 and TRBJ1-5, with D maybe TRBD1 (6 bases). The germline V and J ends were trimmed by 6 bases and 3 bases, with 12 bases remaining between them. This CDR3 spans 14 amino acids. Per germline, CDR1 LNHDA and CDR2 SQIVND (reference sequence). CDR3 amino acids: CASRLRGLNQPQHF. The DNA for the CDR3 is TGTGCCAGTAGGCTCAGGGGTCTCAATCAGCCCCAGCATTTT.

The rearrangement links TRBV30 to TRBJ1-1; weak D call: TRBD1 (5 bases). V lost 2 bases and J 0 bases, leaving 16 bases between the germline ends. Germline V gene sequence: CDR1 GTSNPN, CDR2 SVGIG (reference sequence). CDR3 length equals 16 residues. The CDR3 coding sequence is TGTGCCTGGAGTCCTTCGGACAACTCCATGAACACTGAAGCTTTCTTT. Protein: CAWSPSDNSMNTEAFF.

This clone occurred once. The rearrangement links TRBV30 to TRBJ1-5; D call uncertain. Germline CDR1 is GTSNPN and CDR2 is SVGIG (reference sequence). The CDR3 covers 13 residues. Trimming took off 0 bases at V and 7 bases at J, with 10 bases between the two ends. CDR3 region: CAWSVSGYQPQHF. The CDR3 DNA is TGTGCCTGGAGTGTTTCCGGGTACCAGCCCCAGCATTTT. The entire variable domain, with the rest obtained from reference TRBV30 and TRBJ1-5, is as follows: SQTIHQWPATLVQPVGSPLSLECTVEGTSNPNLYWYRQAAGRGLQLLFYSVGIGQISSEVPQNLSASRPQDRQFILSSKKLLLSDSGFYLCAWSVSGYQPQHFGDGTRLSIL.

The chain has TRBV7-2 and TRBJ2-7; 7 bases agree with TRBD1. CDR1 and CDR2 (germline): SGHTA, FQGNSA. The junction had 10 bases not matched to a gene; V was cut back by 5 bases and J by 0 bases. CDR3 length equals 16 residues. CDR3 nucleotides: TGTGCCAGCAGCCGGCCCCCTGACAGGGACTCCTACGAGCAGTACTTC. Amino acids: CASSRPPDRDSYEQYF.

V usage is TRBV5-4 and J usage is TRBJ1-1; 8 bases map to TRBD1. Trimming took 8 bases from V and 4 from J; bases not matched to a gene: 19. The CDR3 length is 17 residues. Looked up from germline, CDR1 is SGHNT and CDR2 is YYREEE (reference sequence). The CDR3 region has the DNA TGTGCCAGTAGCCCCGGGGCCGACAGGGGTGTTGGCACTGAAGCTTTCTTT. Translating it yields CASSPGADRGVGTEAFF. The full variable domain, its missing parts supplied by reference TRBV5-4 and TRBJ1-1, is ETGVTQSPTHLIKTRGQQVTLRCSSQSGHNTVSWYQQALGQGPQFIFQYYREEENGRGNFPPRFSGLQFPNYSSELNVNALELDDSALYLCASSPGADRGVGTEAFFGQGTRLTVV.

V gene TRBV6-5 combines with J gene TRBJ1-2; D is ambiguous. CDR1 is MNHEY, CDR2 SVGAGI, per germline. The CDR3 contains 12 residues. V was pared by 5 bases and J by 2 bases, with 6 bases between. CDR3 DNA sequence: TGTGCCAGCAGTAGCAGGAACTATGGCTACACCTTC. Translation gives CASSSRNYGYTF.

The chain couples TRBV10-2 to TRBJ1-3; 10 nucleotides line up with TRBD1. CDR3 size: 16 residues. The germline CDR1 and CDR2 sequences are WSHSY and SAAADI. V gave up 4 bases and J gave up 3 bases; unmatched junction bases: 6. CDR3 nucleotide sequence: TGCGCCAGCAGTGGAAGACAGGGGGCAGGTGGAAACACCATATATTTT. This translates into CASSGRQGAGGNTIYF.

The chain is built from TRBV10-3 and TRBJ2-3, with 7 bases identical to TRBD2. V dropped 6 bases and J dropped 2; count of bases not matched to a gene: 5. The CDR3 covers 14 residues. Germline CDR1 and CDR2: ENHRY and SYGVKD. The CDR3 protein is CAIRAGSYTDTQYF. Here the CDR3 DNA reads TGTGCCATCAGAGCGGGATCATACACAGATACGCAGTATTTT.

This CDR3 is CASSRYRALAEAFF. Here the CDR3 DNA reads TGTGCCAGCAGCCGCTACAGGGCCCTCGCTGAAGCTTTCTTT. This chain connects TRBV27 to TRBJ1-1; D might be TRBD1 (6 bases). This CDR3 comprises 14 residues. The V and J ends lost 6 bases and 6 bases respectively, with 17 bases between them. Per the germline V gene, CDR1 is MNHEY and CDR2 is SMNVEV (reference sequence).

CDR3 loop: CASTWQGQLNTEAFF. CDR3 in DNA: TGTGCCAGTACATGGCAGGGGCAGCTGAACACTGAAGCTTTCTTT. The rearrangement links TRBV19 to TRBJ1-1, with D possibly being TRBD1 (6 bases). V gave up 7 bases and J gave up 0 bases, with 15 bases separating them. The CDR3 spans 15 residues. Germline loops: CDR1 LNHDA, CDR2 SQIVND (reference sequence).

This clone showed up just once. The chain recombines TRBV28 with TRBJ2-3; 14 nucleotides match TRBD2. Looked up from germline, CDR1 is MDHEN and CDR2 is SYDVKM. The CDR3 length is 16 residues. V lost 2 bases, J lost 8 bases, and 6 bases stayed unmatched. The CDR3 bases are TGTGCCAGCAGTTTAGGGACTAGCGGGAGTGGGGGTACGCAGTATTTT. This encodes CASSLGTSGSGGTQYF.

The CDR3 sequence: CASSGGGASGSYDEQFF. DNA for the CDR3: TGTGCCAGCAGTGGCGGAGGAGCTAGCGGGAGTTACGATGAGCAGTTCTTC. V gene TRBV6-4 combines with J gene TRBJ2-1; 10 nucleotides agree with TRBD2. Trimming cost V 4 bases and J 8 bases; bases outside gene matches: 14. The length of the CDR3 is 17 residues. Germline CDR1 and CDR2: MRHNA and SNTAGT.

This rearrangement joins TRBV7-2 to TRBJ2-5, with D possibly being TRBD2 (5 bases). The CDR3 length is 13 residues. The germline V gene encodes CDR1 SGHTA and CDR2 FQGNSA. Trimming pared 5 bases from V and 4 bases from J, leaving 11 bases between. Written as DNA, the CDR3 is TGTGCCAGCAGCCGTTCTGAGGGAGAGACCCAGTACTTC. It translates to CASSRSEGETQYF.

This clone was detected only once. The J gene is TRBJ1-2, the V gene TRBV2; D perhaps matches TRBD1 (5 bases). This CDR3 region has 14 residues. V lost 5 bases to trimming and J lost 3 bases, with 13 bases between them. CDR1 and CDR2 (germline): SNHLY, FYNNEI. The CDR3 DNA follows: TGTGCCAGCAGTTGGGCAGGGTACGACTATGGCTACACCTTC. Translating gives CASSWAGYDYGYTF.

This chain uses TRBV28 with TRBJ1-2, with TRBD1 matching over 12 bases. CDR3 length: 14 amino acids. CDR1 MDHEN and CDR2 SYDVKM come from the germline V gene. The J segment lost 8 bases and the V segment lost 6 bases, leaving 7 bases of the junction unmatched. CDR3 region: CASSLRDRGQGYTF. CDR3 nucleotide sequence: TGTGCCAGCAGCCTAAGGGACAGGGGGCAAGGCTACACCTTC.

This clone has only one observation. The chain recombines TRBV7-8 with TRBJ1-5; no definite D call. Germline loops: CDR1 SGHVS, CDR2 FQNEAQ. The ends were cut back, 4 bases at V and 5 bases at J, with 12 bases in the middle. The CDR3 loop spans 14 amino acids. CDR3 bases: TGTGCCAGCAGCTCTGGCGGCAACCATCAGCCCCAGCATTTT. It codes for CASSSGGNHQPQHF.

V is TRBV19 and J is TRBJ2-5; tentative D call: TRBD2 (6 bases). From germline, CDR1 is LNHDA and CDR2 SQIVND (reference sequence). The CDR3 contains 15 residues. The ends were cut back, 4 bases at V and 4 bases at J, with 16 bases in the middle. CDR3 region: CASSRGTANTETQYF. DNA for the CDR3: TGTGCCAGTAGTAGGGGGACTGCCAATACAGAGACCCAGTACTTC.